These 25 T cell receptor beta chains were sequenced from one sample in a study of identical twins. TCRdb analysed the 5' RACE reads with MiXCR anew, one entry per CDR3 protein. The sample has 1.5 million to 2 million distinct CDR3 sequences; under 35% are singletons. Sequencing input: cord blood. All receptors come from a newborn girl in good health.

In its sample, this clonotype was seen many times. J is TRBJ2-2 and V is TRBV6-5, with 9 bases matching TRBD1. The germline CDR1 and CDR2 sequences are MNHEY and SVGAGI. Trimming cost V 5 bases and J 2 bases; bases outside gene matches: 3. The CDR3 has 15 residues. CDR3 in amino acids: CASSQDRGNTGELFF. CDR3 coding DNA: TGTGCCAGCAGTCAGGACAGGGGTAACACCGGGGAGCTGTTTTTT.

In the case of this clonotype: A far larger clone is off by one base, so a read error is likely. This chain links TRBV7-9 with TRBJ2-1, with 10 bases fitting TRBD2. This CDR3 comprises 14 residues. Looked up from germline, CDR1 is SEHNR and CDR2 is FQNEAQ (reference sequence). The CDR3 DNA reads TGTGCCGGCAGCTTAGCGGGGGGAAGAAATGAGCAGTTCTTC. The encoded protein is CAGSLAGGRNEQFF.

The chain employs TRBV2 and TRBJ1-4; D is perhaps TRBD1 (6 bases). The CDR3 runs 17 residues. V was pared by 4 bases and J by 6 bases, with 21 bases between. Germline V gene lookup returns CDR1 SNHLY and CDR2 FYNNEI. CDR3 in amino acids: CASSGWGQGGWDEKLFF. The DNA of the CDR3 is TGTGCCAGCAGTGGGTGGGGGCAGGGCGGATGGGATGAAAAACTGTTTTTT. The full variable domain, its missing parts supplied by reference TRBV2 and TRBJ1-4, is EPEVTQTPSHQVTQMGQEVILRCVPISNHLYFYWYRQILGQKVEFLVSFYNNEISEKSEIFDDQFSVERPDGSNFTLKIRSTKLEDSAMYFCASSGWGQGGWDEKLFFGSGTQLSVL.

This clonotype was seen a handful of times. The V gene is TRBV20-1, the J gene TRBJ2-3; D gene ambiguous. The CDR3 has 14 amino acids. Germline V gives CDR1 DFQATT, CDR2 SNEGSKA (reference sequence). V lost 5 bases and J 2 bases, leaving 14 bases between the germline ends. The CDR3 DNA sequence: TGCAGTGCTCTCCGACTTACCGCCACAGATACGCAGTATTTT. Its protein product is CSALRLTATDTQYF.

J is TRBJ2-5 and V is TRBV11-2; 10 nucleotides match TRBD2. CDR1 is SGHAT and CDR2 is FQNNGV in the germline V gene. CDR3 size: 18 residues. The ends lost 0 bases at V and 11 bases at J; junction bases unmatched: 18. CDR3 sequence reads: CASSLDPSGGMRIDEQYF. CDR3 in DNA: TGTGCCAGCAGCTTAGATCCTAGCGGGGGAATGCGGATCGATGAGCAGTACTTC.

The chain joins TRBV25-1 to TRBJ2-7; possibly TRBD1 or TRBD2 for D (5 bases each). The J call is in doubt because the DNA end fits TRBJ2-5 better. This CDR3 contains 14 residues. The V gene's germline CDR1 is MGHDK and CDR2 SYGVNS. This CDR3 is CASSERGVGETQYF. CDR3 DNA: TGTGCCAGCAGTGAACGAGGGGTGGGAGAGACCCAGTACTTC.

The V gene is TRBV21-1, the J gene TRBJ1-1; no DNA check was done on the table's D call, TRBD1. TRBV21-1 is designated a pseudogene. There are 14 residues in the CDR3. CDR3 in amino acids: CASSKARGRTEAFF. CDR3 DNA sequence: TGTGCCAGCAGCAAAGCCAGGGGGAGGACTGAAGCTTTCTTT.

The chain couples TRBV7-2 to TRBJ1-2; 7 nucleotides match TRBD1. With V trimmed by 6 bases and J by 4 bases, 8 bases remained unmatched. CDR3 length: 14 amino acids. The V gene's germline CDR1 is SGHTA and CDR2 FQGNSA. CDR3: CASREGQEGYGYTF. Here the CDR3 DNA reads TGTGCCAGCAGGGAAGGACAGGAGGGCTATGGCTACACCTTC.

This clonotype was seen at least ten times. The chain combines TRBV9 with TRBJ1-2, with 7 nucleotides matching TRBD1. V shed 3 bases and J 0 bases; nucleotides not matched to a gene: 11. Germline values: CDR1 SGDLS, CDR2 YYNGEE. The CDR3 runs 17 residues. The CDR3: CASSANPTGIANYGYTF. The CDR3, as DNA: TGTGCCAGCAGCGCAAACCCGACAGGGATCGCTAACTATGGCTACACCTTC.

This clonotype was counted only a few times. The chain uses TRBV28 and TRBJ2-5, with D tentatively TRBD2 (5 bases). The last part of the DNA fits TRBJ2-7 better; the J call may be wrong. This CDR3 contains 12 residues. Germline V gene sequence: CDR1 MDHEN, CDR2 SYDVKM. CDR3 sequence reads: CATGVGRREQYF. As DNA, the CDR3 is TGTGCCACCGGGGTAGGGCGTCGCGAGCAGTACTTC.

CDR3 nucleotide sequence: TGCAGTGCTAGGTCCCTCAATACGCAGTATTTT. Translation gives CSARSLNTQYF. The chain combines TRBV20-1 with TRBJ2-3, with D uncertain. The CDR3 runs to 11 residues. CDR1 and CDR2 (germline): DFQATT, SNEGSKA (reference sequence). Trimming stripped 3 bases from V and 7 bases from J, with 8 bases between.

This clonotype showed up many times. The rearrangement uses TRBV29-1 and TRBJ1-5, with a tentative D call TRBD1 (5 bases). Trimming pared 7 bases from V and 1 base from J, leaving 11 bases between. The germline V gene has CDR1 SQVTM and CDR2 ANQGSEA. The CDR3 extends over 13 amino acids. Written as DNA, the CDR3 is TGCAGCGCCCAACCAGGGAGCAATCAGCCCCAGCATTTT. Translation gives CSAQPGSNQPQHF.

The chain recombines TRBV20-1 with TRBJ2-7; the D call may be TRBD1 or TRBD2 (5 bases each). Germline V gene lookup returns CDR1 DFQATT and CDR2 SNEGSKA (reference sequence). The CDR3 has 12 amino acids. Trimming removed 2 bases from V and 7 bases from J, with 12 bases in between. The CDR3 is CSARFGTWEQYF. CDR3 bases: TGCAGTGCTAGATTCGGGACGTGGGAGCAGTACTTC.

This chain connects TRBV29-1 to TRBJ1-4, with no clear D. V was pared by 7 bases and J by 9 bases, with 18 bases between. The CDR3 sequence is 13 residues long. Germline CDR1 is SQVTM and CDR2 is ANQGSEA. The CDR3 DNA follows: TGCAGCGGGGCCTGGACCGGAGGCAAAAAACTGTTTTTT. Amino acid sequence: CSGAWTGGKKLFF. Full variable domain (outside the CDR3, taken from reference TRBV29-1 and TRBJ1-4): SAVISQKPSRDICQRGTSLTIQCQVDSQVTMMFWYRQQPGQSLTLIATANQGSEATYESGFVIDKFPISRPNLTFSTLTVSNMSPEDSSIYLCSGAWTGGKKLFFGSGTQLSVL.

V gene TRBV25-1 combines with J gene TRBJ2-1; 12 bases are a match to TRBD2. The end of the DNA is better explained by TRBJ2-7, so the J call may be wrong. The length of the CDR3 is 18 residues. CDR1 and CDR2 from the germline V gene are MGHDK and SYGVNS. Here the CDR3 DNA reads TGTGCCAGCAGTAAGACTAGCGGGAGAGGGGCCTCCTACAATGAGCAGTACTTC. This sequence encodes CASSKTSGRGASYNEQYF.

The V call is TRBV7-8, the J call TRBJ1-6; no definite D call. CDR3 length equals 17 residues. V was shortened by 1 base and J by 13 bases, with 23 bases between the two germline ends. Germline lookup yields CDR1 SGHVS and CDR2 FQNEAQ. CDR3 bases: TGTGCCAGCAGCTTAGTCCCCAGAGTAGGGTCTGCTAGGCCCCTCCACTTT. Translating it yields CASSLVPRVGSARPLHF.

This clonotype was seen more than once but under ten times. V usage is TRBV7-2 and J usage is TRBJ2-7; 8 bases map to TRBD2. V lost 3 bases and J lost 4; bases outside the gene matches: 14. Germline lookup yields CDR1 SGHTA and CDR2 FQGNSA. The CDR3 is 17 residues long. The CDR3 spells CASSLRIAGPPHYEQYF. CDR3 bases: TGTGCCAGCAGCTTGAGGATAGCGGGACCCCCACATTACGAGCAGTACTTC.

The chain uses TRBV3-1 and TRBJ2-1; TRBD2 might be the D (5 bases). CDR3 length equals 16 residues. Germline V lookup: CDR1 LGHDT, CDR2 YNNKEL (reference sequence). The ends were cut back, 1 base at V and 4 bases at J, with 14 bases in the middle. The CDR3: CASSQGTPSVYNEQFF. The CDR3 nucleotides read TGTGCCAGCAGCCAAGGGACTCCCTCGGTATACAATGAGCAGTTCTTC.

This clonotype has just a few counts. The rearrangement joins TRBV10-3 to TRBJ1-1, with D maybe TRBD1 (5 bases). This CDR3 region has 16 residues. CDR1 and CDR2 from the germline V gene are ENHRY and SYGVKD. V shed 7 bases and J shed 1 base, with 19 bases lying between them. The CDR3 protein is CAIKRDLEGRNTEAFF. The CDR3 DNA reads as TGTGCCATCAAACGGGACCTCGAAGGTCGGAACACTGAAGCTTTCTTT.

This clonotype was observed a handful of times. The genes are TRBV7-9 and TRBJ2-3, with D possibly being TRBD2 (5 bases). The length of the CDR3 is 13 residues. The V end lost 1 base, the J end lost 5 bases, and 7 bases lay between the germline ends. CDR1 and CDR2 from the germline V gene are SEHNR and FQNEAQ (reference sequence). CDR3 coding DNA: TGTGCCAGCAGCTTAGACGGGGAAGATACGCAGTATTTT. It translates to CASSLDGEDTQYF.

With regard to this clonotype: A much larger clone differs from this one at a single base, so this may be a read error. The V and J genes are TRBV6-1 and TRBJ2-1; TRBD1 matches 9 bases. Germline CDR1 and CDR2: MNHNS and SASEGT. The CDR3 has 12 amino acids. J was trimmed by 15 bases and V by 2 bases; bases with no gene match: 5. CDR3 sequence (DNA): TGTGCCAGCAGTGAAATTGGGACAGGGTTGTTCTTC. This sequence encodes CASSEIGTGLFF.

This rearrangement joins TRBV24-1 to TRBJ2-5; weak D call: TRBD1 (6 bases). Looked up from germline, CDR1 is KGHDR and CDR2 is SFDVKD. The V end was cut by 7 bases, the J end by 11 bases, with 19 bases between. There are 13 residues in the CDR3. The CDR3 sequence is CATREDSNNEQYF. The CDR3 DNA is TGTGCCACCAGGGAGGACAGCAACAATGAGCAGTACTTC.

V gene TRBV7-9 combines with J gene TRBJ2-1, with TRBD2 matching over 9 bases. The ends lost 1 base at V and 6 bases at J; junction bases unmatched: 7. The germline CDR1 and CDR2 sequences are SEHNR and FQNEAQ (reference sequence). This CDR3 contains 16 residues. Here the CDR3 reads CASSLVGGRASNEQFF. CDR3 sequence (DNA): TGTGCCAGCAGCTTAGTCGGCGGGAGGGCTAGCAATGAGCAGTTCTTC.

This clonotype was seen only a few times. This CDR3 is CASSLSGQGLPYEQYF. CDR3 coding DNA: TGTGCCAGCAGTTTAAGCGGACAGGGCCTACCCTACGAGCAGTACTTC. This chain uses TRBV27 with TRBJ2-7, with 8 bases identical to TRBD1. V shed 2 bases and J 2 bases; nucleotides not matched to a gene: 8. This CDR3 has 16 residues. Germline V gene sequence: CDR1 MNHEY, CDR2 SMNVEV (reference sequence).

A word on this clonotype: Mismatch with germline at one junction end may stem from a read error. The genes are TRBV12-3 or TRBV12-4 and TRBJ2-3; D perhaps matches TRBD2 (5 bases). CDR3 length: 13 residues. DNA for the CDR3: TGTGCCAGCACCCGGACTCTCACAGATACGCGGTATTTT. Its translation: CASTRTLTDTRYF.